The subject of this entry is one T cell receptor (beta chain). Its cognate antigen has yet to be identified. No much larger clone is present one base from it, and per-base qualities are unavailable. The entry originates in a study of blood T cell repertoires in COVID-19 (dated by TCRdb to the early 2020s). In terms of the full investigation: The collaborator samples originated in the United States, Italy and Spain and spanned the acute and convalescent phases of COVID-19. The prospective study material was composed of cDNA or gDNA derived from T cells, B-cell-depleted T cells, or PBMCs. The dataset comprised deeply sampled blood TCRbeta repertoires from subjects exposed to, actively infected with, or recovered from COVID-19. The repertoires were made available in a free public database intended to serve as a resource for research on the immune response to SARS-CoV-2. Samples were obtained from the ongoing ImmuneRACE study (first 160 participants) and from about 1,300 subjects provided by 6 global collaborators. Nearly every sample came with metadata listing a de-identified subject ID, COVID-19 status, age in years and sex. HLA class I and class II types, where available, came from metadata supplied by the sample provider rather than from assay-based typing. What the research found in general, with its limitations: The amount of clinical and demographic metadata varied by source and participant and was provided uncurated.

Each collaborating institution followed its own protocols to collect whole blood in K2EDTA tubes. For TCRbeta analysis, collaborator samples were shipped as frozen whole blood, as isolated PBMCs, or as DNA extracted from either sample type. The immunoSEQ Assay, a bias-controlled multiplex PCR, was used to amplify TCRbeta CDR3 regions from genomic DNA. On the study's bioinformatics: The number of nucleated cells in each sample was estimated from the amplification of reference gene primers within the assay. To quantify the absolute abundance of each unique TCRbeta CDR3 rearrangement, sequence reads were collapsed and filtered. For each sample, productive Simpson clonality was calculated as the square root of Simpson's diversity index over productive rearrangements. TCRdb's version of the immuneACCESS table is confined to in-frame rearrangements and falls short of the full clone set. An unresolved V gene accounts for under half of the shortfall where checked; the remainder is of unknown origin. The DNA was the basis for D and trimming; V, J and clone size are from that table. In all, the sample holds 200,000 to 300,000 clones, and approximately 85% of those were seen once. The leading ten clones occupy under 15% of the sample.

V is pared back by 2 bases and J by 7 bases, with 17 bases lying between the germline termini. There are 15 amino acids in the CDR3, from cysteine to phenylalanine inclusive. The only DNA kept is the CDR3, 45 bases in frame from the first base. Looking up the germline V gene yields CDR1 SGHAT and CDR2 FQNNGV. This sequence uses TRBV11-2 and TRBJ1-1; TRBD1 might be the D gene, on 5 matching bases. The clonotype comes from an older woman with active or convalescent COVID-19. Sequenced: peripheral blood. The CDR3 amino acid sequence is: CASSLSPSGFNEAFF. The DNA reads TGTGCCAGCAGCTTAAGTCCCTCAGGGTTCAATGAAGCTTTCTTT.